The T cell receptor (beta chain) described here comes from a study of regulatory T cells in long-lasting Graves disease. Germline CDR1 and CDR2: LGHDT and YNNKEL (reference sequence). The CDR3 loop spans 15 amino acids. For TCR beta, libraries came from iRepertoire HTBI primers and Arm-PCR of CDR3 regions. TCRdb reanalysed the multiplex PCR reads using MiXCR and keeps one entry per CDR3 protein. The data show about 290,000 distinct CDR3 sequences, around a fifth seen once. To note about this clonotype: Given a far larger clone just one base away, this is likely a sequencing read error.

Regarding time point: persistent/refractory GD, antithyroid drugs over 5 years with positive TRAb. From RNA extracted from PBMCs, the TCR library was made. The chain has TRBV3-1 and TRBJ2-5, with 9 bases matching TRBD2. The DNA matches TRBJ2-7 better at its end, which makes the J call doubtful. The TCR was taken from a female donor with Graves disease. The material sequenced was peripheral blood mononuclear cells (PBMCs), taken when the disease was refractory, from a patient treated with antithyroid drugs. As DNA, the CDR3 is TGTGCCAGCGTCCCGGGGACTAGCATAGACTGCGAGCAGTACTTC. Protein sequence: CASVPGTSIDCEQYF.